This is a list of T cell receptor beta chains from one sample in a study of T cell changes during pregnancy in multiple sclerosis. Libraries were prepared by immunoSEQ multiplex PCR; TCRdb keeps only in-frame clonotypes and omits some of them. The sample has roughly 66,000 clones, 80% to 95% seen once. The sequenced sample was peripheral blood, obtained in the first trimester of pregnancy. All receptors derive from a female donor with multiple sclerosis, enrolled in a pregnancy study. Both conserved end residues are part of each CDR3.

>TRBV7-9|TRBJ2-1
CASSLGLGLAGGYNEQFF
>TRBV6-6|TRBJ2-5
CASSLTPGLAFDF
>TRBV6-6|TRBJ2-2
CASSSPTGSTGELFF
>TRBV7-2|TRBJ2-1
CASSPVASGRHEQFF
>TRBV2|TRBJ2-7
CASSGQTGGAAYEQYF
>TRBV6-5|TRBJ1-1
CASSPQPPSTEAFF
>TRBV7-2|TRBJ2-2
CASTREAGRTGELFF
>TRBV7-3|TRBJ2-7
CASSLGPSGNNEQYF
>TRBV7-3|TRBJ2-3
CASSYSGLPTDTQYF
>TRBV19|TRBJ2-3
CASSPMAADTQYF
>TRBV5-1|TRBJ1-1
CASSYLALEGAEAFF
>TRBV4-3|TRBJ2-3
CASSQDFTGKSVTQYF
>TRBV6-6|TRBJ2-3
CASSYSDKSTDTQYF
>TRBV7-2|TRBJ2-2
CASSGQGSGELFF
>TRBV7-6|TRBJ2-2
CASSPVDRDWNTGELFF
>TRBV25-1|TRBJ2-1
CASSERGQGARYEQFF
>TRBV5-1|TRBJ2-5
CASSLDGGGDETQYF
>TRBV4-2|TRBJ1-1
CASSQESESAEAFF
>TRBV7-9|TRBJ2-5
CASTQGSGRETQYF
>TRBV5-4|TRBJ2-5
CASSLPEVTSQETQYF
>TRBV5-6|TRBJ1-2
CASSLNGLYGYTF
>TRBV29-1|TRBJ2-7
CSVEWVGGYEQYF
>TRBV6-6|TRBJ1-2
CASTRDGMGYTF
>TRBV7-2|TRBJ2-7
CASSLSTSGGGEQYF
>TRBV27|TRBJ2-5
CASLPGLAVFSKETQYF
>TRBV7-9|TRBJ2-3
CASSLVSGPDTQYF
>TRBV7-3|TRBJ2-1
CASSLRAGGYNEQFF
>TRBV7-2|TRBJ2-7
CASRAEWVAYEQYF
>TRBV6-6|TRBJ2-1
CASTGTGDNEQFF
>TRBV19|TRBJ1-5
CASSGGRPQHF
>TRBV28|TRBJ2-1
CASGLAGVGEQFF
>TRBV25-1|TRBJ2-7
CASSESRQSYEQYF
>TRBV10-1|TRBJ2-7
CASSDKELYEQYF
>TRBV2|TRBJ2-2
CASSLDRSNTGELFF
>TRBV30|TRBJ1-1
CAWTFRDRTNTEAFF
>TRBV28|TRBJ1-1
CASSLSGQTYTEAFF
>TRBV10-3|TRBJ1-1
CAISPRGAGAIEAFF
>TRBV10-3|TRBJ1-1
CAISETPRGETEAFF
>TRBV29-1|TRBJ2-5
CSVANRDRGYQETQYF
>TRBV10-2|TRBJ1-3
CASSAKGTGVAGNTIYF
>TRBV30|TRBJ1-3
CAWDRNRGNTIYF
>TRBV7-2|TRBJ2-2
CASSAGLAGYTGELFF
>TRBV7-8|TRBJ1-1
CASIDGRMNTEAFF
>TRBV11-2|TRBJ2-5
CASSLAGIETQYF
>TRBV5-1|TRBJ2-1
CASSLRTDSSYNEQFF
>TRBV7-2|TRBJ2-1
CASSAPGLAGHNEQFF
>TRBV5-6|TRBJ1-5
CASSLARAGVSGAQHF
>TRBV7-2|TRBJ2-7
CASSLKIAVRAVEQYF
>TRBV11-2|TRBJ2-7
CASSLAPDSYYEQYF
>TRBV7-8|TRBJ1-5
CASSLAGLGVQPQHF